What follows are 5 T cell receptor beta chains derived from one specimen sequenced in a study of blood T cell repertoires in COVID-19. Data came from immunoSEQ multiplex PCR; TCRdb stores just in-frame clones and leaves some out. The table shows 150,000 to 200,000 clones, with 80% occurring only once. The source material was peripheral blood. The receptors come from a man between 60 and 70 years old with acute or convalescent COVID-19.

The chain employs TRBV2 and TRBJ2-1; 7 bases line up with TRBD2. Germline CDR1 and CDR2: SNHLY and FYNNEI. The junction had 3 bases not matched to a gene; V was cut back by 3 bases and J by 10 bases. The CDR3 consists of 12 residues. CDR3 nucleotide sequence: TGTGCCAGCAGTGAGGTTAGCGGGGAGCAGTTCTTC. Amino acids: CASSEVSGEQFF.

This clone is a singleton in its sample. CDR3 sequence (DNA): TGCAGCGTCGCAAAACAGGGCCACACAGATACGCAGTATTTT. It encodes CSVAKQGHTDTQYF. V gene TRBV29-1 combines with J gene TRBJ2-3; tentative D call: TRBD1 (6 bases). Germline CDR1 reads SQVTM; CDR2 reads ANQGSEA. The V gene lost 6 bases and the J gene lost 2 bases, with 15 bases spanning the gap. CDR3 size: 14 residues.

This clone appeared once. V usage is TRBV30 and J usage is TRBJ2-1; TRBD1 matches at 7 bases. The length of the CDR3 is 14 residues. The germline V gene has CDR1 GTSNPN and CDR2 SVGIG (reference sequence). V shed 4 bases and J 3 bases; nucleotides not matched to a gene: 6. This CDR3 reads CAWITPGGYNEQFF. In DNA form, the CDR3 reads TGTGCCTGGATCACCCCAGGGGGCTACAATGAGCAGTTCTTC. Drawing the rest from reference TRBV30 and TRBJ2-1, the complete variable domain is SQTIHQWPATLVQPVGSPLSLECTVEGTSNPNLYWYRQAAGRGLQLLFYSVGIGQISSEVPQNLSASRPQDRQFILSSKKLLLSDSGFYLCAWITPGGYNEQFFGPGTRLTVL.

The V call is TRBV15, the J call TRBJ2-7, with D maybe TRBD1 (5 bases). CDR3 length: 13 amino acids. With 3 bases removed from V and 0 bases from J, the gap between germline ends came to 6 bases. Looked up from germline, CDR1 is LNHNV and CDR2 is YYDKDF (reference sequence). The CDR3: CATSRDTSYEQYF. CDR3 sequence (DNA): TGTGCCACCAGCAGGGACACCTCCTACGAGCAGTACTTC.

The chain carries TRBV5-5 and TRBJ2-7, with 9 bases aligning to TRBD2. CDR3 length: 15 residues. Germline V CDR1 and CDR2: SGHKS, YYEKEE (reference sequence). The J segment lost 3 bases and the V segment lost 4 bases, leaving 8 bases of the junction unmatched. The CDR3 bases are TGTGCCAGCAGCCCCCCTAGCGGGGCTCGCTACGAGCAGTACTTC. Translating gives CASSPPSGARYEQYF.